This T cell receptor (beta chain) was observed in a study of relationships among human T cell subsets. General observations from the study: Th1, Th2 and regulatory T cells shared many CDR3 sequences.

The CDR3 has 14 amino acids. The V end was cut by 2 bases, the J end by 5 bases, with 14 bases between. Germline assignment: CDR1 SQVTM and CDR2 ANQGSEA. TCR alpha and beta CDR3s were amplified from mRNA by semiquantitative ARM-PCR. In ARM-PCR, communal superprimers followed tagged nested gene-specific primers for exponential amplification. TCRdb reprocessed the multiplex PCR reads via MiXCR and lists one record per CDR3 protein. The table lists 8,500 to 10,000 distinct CDR3 sequences, 45% to 65% of them singletons. This clonotype was observed a single time. The antigen remains unidentified. Memory T cells were selected with anti-CD45RO beads from the CD45RA-negative fraction.

Sample: memory T cells sorted from blood. The TCR comes from a man aged 35-49 years in good health. V is TRBV29-1 and J is TRBJ2-3; possibly TRBD1 or TRBD2 for D (5 bases each). The CDR3 sequence is CSVESAGRGDTQYF. In nucleotides, the CDR3 is TGCAGCGTTGAATCGGCAGGGAGAGGAGATACGCAGTATTTT.